The rows below give T cell receptor beta chains drawn from one sample of a study of beta chain features in type 1 diabetes. Assay used: immunoSEQ multiplex PCR; TCRdb lists only in-frame clones, some missing. The data contain over 500,000 clones, about 14% of them singletons. The sample was naive CD4+ T cells from blood. These receptors were obtained from a man younger than 35 in good health. Each CDR3 is given with its conserved first and last residue. Fields, in order: clone size, J gene, V gene, D gene, CDR3 DNA, CDR3 protein. D genes are given only for firm matches. The size entry is marked missing in some rows and otherwise reads once, few, many or a size class.

few TRBJ1-2 TRBV5-6 - TGTGCCAGCAGCTTGACAGGGCTGAACTACTATGGCTACACCTTC CASSLTGLNYYGYTF
few TRBJ2-7 TRBV21-1 - TGTGCCAGCAGCAAAACAGGTTTCGAGCAGTACTTC CASSKTGFEQYF
- TRBJ1-5 TRBV5-1 - TGCGCCAGCAGCTTGGGAAGGGAGGGGCCCCAGCATTTT CASSLGREGPQHF
few TRBJ2-1 TRBV7-8 TRBD2 TGTGCCAGCAGCCTAGGGAGGGTACACTCCTACAATGAGCAGTTCTTC CASSLGRVHSYNEQFF
- TRBJ2-2 TRBV9 - TGTGCCAGCAGCTCAACAGGGGAGCGGGCCACCGGGGAGCTGTTTTTT CASSSTGERATGELFF
- TRBJ2-5 TRBV5-6 - TGTGCCAGCAGTTTAAATTCGGGGGCCCGAGAGACCCAGTACTTC CASSLNSGARETQYF
- TRBJ2-7 TRBV14 - TGTGCCAGCAGCCAAGTGAAGGCGATGACCTACGAGCAGTACTTC CASSQVKAMTYEQYF
few TRBJ1-1 TRBV19 - TGTGCCAGTAGCCCCGGAAGGGTGAACACTGAAGCTTTCTTT CASSPGRVNTEAFF
- TRBJ2-3 TRBV9 - TGTGCCAGCAGCCCCTGGGACATTAGCACAGATACGCAGTATTTT CASSPWDISTDTQYF
few TRBJ2-3 TRBV4-3 TRBD2 TGCGCCAGCAGCCAAGATCTGACTAGCGGGGGGGTTACGCAGTATTTT CASSQDLTSGGVTQYF
- TRBJ2-3 TRBV11-1 - TGTGCCAGCAGCCTAGCTTACCTACAGGGCACAGATACGCAGTATTTT CASSLAYLQGTDTQYF
- TRBJ2-7 TRBV14 - TGTGCCAGCAGCCAAGATAAGGGATATCTAAGCTCCCTAACCTACGAGCAGTACTTC CASSQDKGYLSSLTYEQYF
few TRBJ2-7 TRBV7-2 - TGTGCCAGTAGACTAGTAGGCTACGAGCAGTACTTC CASRLVGYEQYF
- TRBJ2-7 TRBV9 TRBD2 TGTGCCAGCAGCCCTGGGGGGGCCTACGAGCAGTACTTC CASSPGGAYEQYF
- TRBJ1-5 TRBV25-1 TRBD1 TGTGCCAGCAGTGAAGGGGACAGGGAATATCAGCCCCAGCATTTT CASSEGDREYQPQHF
- TRBJ1-1 TRBV27 TRBD1 TGTGCCAGCAGGGAAGGGGGACAGTCTTTCTTT CASREGGQSFF
- TRBJ2-7 TRBV6-5 - TGTGCCAGCCGCCTGGATGGGGCATCCCCTCAAGAGCAGTACTTC CASRLDGASPQEQYF
few TRBJ1-2 TRBV10-3 TRBD1 TGTGCCATCACCGGGACAGGGTCGGGTAACTATGGCTACACCTTC CAITGTGSGNYGYTF
- TRBJ2-3 TRBV4-3 - TGCGCCAGCAGCCACTCACCTGGACAGTATACGCAGTATTTT CASSHSPGQYTQYF
few TRBJ2-7 TRBV25-1 - TGTGCCAGCAGTGAACCCCCCCACGAGCAGTACTTC CASSEPPHEQYF
- TRBJ2-7 TRBV5-1 TRBD1 TGCGCCAGCAGCTCCGGGACAGGGGCCGAGCAGTACTTC CASSSGTGAEQYF
- TRBJ2-1 TRBV7-3 TRBD1 TGTGCCAGCAGCCAAGCAGGGGGCCGGAACAATGAGCAGTTCTTC CASSQAGGRNNEQFF
few TRBJ2-7 TRBV28 - TGTGCCAGCAGCCCTGTAAAATACGAGCAGTACTTC CASSPVKYEQYF
- TRBJ1-5 TRBV4-3 - TGCGCCAGCAGCCAGACCTTTGGCAATCAGCCCCAGCATTTT CASSQTFGNQPQHF
- TRBJ1-2 TRBV4-3 TRBD1 TGCGCCAGCAGCCCCGAGGGACAGGGGAACTATGGCTACACCTTC CASSPEGQGNYGYTF
few TRBJ2-1 TRBV21-1 - TGTGCCAGCAGCACGGACAGTAAAAATGAGCAGTTCTTC CASSTDSKNEQFF
- TRBJ2-5 TRBV9 - TGTGCCAGCAGCGTACCGGGAAGCGAGACCCAGTACTTC CASSVPGSETQYF
- TRBJ2-7 TRBV11-2 TRBD2 TGTGCCAGCAGGGTGGAGACTAGCGGGACCTCCTACGAGCAGTACTTC CASRVETSGTSYEQYF
- TRBJ1-2 TRBV6-1 - TGTGCCAGCAGTGCCATCCAGGGCTATGGCTACACCTTC CASSAIQGYGYTF
- TRBJ1-2 TRBV6-6 - TGTGCCAGCCGTTCAAAGGCCTATGGCTACACCTTC CASRSKAYGYTF
- TRBJ2-7 TRBV15 TRBD1 TGTGCCACCAGCAGAGGCAGGGGGCTGTCCTACGAGCAGTACTTC CATSRGRGLSYEQYF
few TRBJ2-4 TRBV29-1 - TGCAGCGTTCGACAACTAGCCAAAAACATTCAGTACTTC CSVRQLAKNIQYF
- TRBJ2-1 TRBV15 TRBD1 TGTGCCACCAGCAGAGATACCCCCCAGGGGGCGGCCTACAATGAGCAGTTCTTC CATSRDTPQGAAYNEQFF
- TRBJ1-2 TRBV28 - TGTGCCAGCAGCAACTCAGGGTTCTATGGCTACACCTTC CASSNSGFYGYTF